The 17 T cell receptor beta chains given below trace back to one sample, sequenced in a study of blood T cell repertoires in COVID-19. Method: immunoSEQ multiplex PCR; TCRdb's copy keeps in-frame clones and lacks some. The repertoire holds 300,000 to 400,000 clones, with about 88% as singletons. Sequenced material: peripheral blood. These receptors originate from a woman in her fifties or sixties with COVID-19, enrolled during active disease.

The V and J genes are TRBV5-6 and TRBJ1-6, with 9 bases matching TRBD1. The CDR3 totals 14 residues. Germline-derived CDR1 and CDR2 are SGHDT and YYEEEE. V lost 4 bases and J lost 7; bases outside the gene matches: 3. The CDR3 loop reads CASSPGQGNSPLHF. DNA for the CDR3: TGTGCCAGCAGCCCGGGACAGGGAAATTCACCCCTCCACTTT.

V is TRBV7-2 and J is TRBJ2-5, with 7 bases lining up with TRBD1. The CDR3 extends over 14 amino acids. Germline assignment: CDR1 SGHTA and CDR2 FQGNSA. V was clipped by 2 bases and J by 2 bases; unmatched bases: 2. The CDR3 reads CASSLSGGQETQYF. DNA of the CDR3: TGTGCCAGCAGCTTATCAGGGGGACAAGAGACCCAGTACTTC.

The chain combines TRBV5-5 with TRBJ2-1; 7 positions agree with TRBD1. Germline assignment: CDR1 SGHKS and CDR2 YYEKEE (reference sequence). CDR3 length: 13 residues. The J segment lost 6 bases and the V segment lost 3 bases, leaving 3 bases of the junction unmatched. CDR3 DNA sequence: TGTGCCAGCAGCTCCACAGGGGTCAATGAGCAGTTCTTC. This codes for CASSSTGVNEQFF.

The V and J genes are TRBV19 and TRBJ2-6, with D perhaps matching TRBD2 (5 bases). V was clipped by 7 bases and J by 0 bases, with 16 bases between them. Germline CDR1 reads LNHDA; CDR2 reads SQIVND (reference sequence). The CDR3 spans 17 residues. CDR3 in DNA: TGTGCCAGTACTATCGGACGGGGAACCTCTGGGGCCAACGTCCTGACTTTC. It translates to CASTIGRGTSGANVLTF.

The chain carries TRBV19 and TRBJ1-2, with 8 bases identical to TRBD1. Germline values: CDR1 LNHDA, CDR2 SQIVND (reference sequence). The V gene end was trimmed by 5 bases and the J gene end by 8 bases; junction bases not matched to a gene: 10. The CDR3 totals 14 residues. The CDR3 region has the DNA TGTGCCAGTAGTGTCCGACAGGGGAGAAGAGGCTACACCTTC. Protein sequence: CASSVRQGRRGYTF.

CDR3 nucleotide sequence: TGTGCTAGTGGTTTGGCGAGCAGGGGTCGCGGGGAGCTGTTTTTT. This translates into CASGLASRGRGELFF. The chain links TRBV12-5 to TRBJ2-2, with TRBD1 as a possible D gene (6 bases). V lost 1 base, J lost 7 bases, and 13 bases lay in between. Germline-derived CDR1 and CDR2 are LGHNT and FRNRAP. This CDR3 spans 15 amino acids.

A single count supports this clone. The chain couples TRBV7-8 to TRBJ2-1; TRBD1 matches at 9 bases. The germline CDR1 and CDR2 sequences are SGHVS and FQNEAQ. CDR3 length: 15 residues. The J segment lost 9 bases and the V segment lost 5 bases, leaving 11 bases of the junction unmatched. Here the CDR3 reads CASSRLGQGPGEQFF. In nucleotides, the CDR3 is TGTGCCAGCAGCCGCTTGGGACAGGGTCCCGGTGAGCAGTTCTTC. Drawing the rest from reference TRBV7-8 and TRBJ2-1, the complete variable domain is GAGVSQSPRYKVAKRGQDVALRCDPISGHVSLFWYQQALGQGPEFLTYFQNEAQLDKSGLPSDRFFAERPEGSVSTLKIQRTQQEDSAVYLCASSRLGQGPGEQFFGPGTRLTVL.

Regarding this clone: Because it lacks the conserved phenylalanine or tryptophan at the end, this CDR3 is likely a read error. The limits of the CDR3 on the DNA are not certain, so only TCRdb's listed CDR3 is given. V is TRBV6-2 or TRBV6-3 and J is TRBJ2-7; the DNA was not used to check the table's D call, TRBD1. The germline CDR1 and CDR2 sequences are MNHEY and SVGEGT. From its first to its last residue, the CDR3 has 12 amino acids. The CDR3 here is CASSYADRGRWL.

The chain joins TRBV18 to TRBJ1-1, with a possible D match to TRBD1 (5 bases). Between the trimmed V and J ends, which lost 0 bases and 1 base, there was a span of 12 bases. The CDR3 totals 16 residues. CDR1 is KGHSH, CDR2 LQKENI, per germline. CDR3 sequence (DNA): TGTGCCAGCTCACCACCGGATAGGGGATGGAACACTGAAGCTTTCTTT. Residues: CASSPPDRGWNTEAFF.

The chain carries TRBV25-1 and TRBJ1-1; D is ambiguous. V lost 6 bases, J lost 1 base, and 9 bases lay in between. CDR3 length: 13 residues. CDR1 MGHDK and CDR2 SYGVNS come from the germline V gene. Here the CDR3 reads CASRATENTEAFF. The CDR3 DNA reads TGTGCCAGCAGAGCAACAGAGAACACTGAAGCTTTCTTT.

The rearrangement uses TRBV4-2 and TRBJ1-2, with TRBD1 identical over 8 bases. J lost 7 bases, V lost 3 bases, and 10 bases had no gene match. This CDR3 has 15 residues. Germline V gene sequence: CDR1 LGHNA, CDR2 YNFKEQ. In nucleotides, the CDR3 is TGTGCCAGCAGCCAGGAAGGACAGGGTCTAAGTGGCTACACCTTC. The encoded protein is CASSQEGQGLSGYTF.

The chain couples TRBV28 to TRBJ1-6; no firm D call. Germline values: CDR1 MDHEN, CDR2 SYDVKM. V was cut by 3 bases and J by 10 bases, with 7 bases left in between. The CDR3 sequence is 12 residues long. CDR3 protein: CASSFPGSPLHF. The CDR3 nucleotides are TGTGCCAGCAGTTTTCCCGGGTCACCCCTCCACTTT.

The chain recombines TRBV4-3 with TRBJ1-2; D might be TRBD1 (5 bases). Germline CDR1 is LGHNA and CDR2 is YSLEER. Trimming stripped 3 bases from V and 7 bases from J, with 9 bases between. The CDR3 covers 12 residues. The CDR3, as DNA: TGCGCCAGCAGCCAGCAGGGTACTGGCTACACCTTC. It yields the protein CASSQQGTGYTF.

The genes are TRBV7-9 and TRBJ2-7, with 7 bases aligning to TRBD1. The CDR3 totals 14 residues. Germline trimming cut 5 bases from V and 1 base from J; bases unmatched to any gene: 5. CDR1 and CDR2 (germline): SEHNR, FQNEAQ (reference sequence). The CDR3 here is CASSTDRKSYEQYF. Written as DNA, the CDR3 is TGTGCCAGCAGCACGGACAGGAAGTCCTACGAGCAGTACTTC.

V is TRBV5-1 and J is TRBJ2-2; D unresolved. Germline V gene data show CDR1 as SGHRS and CDR2 as YFSETQ. The CDR3 consists of 12 residues. The V gene lost 4 bases and the J gene lost 8 bases, with 9 bases spanning the gap. The chain's CDR3 is CASSQTSGELFF. For the CDR3, the DNA is TGCGCCAGCAGCCAGACTTCAGGGGAGCTGTTTTTT.

The chain employs TRBV9 and TRBJ1-3; D is unclear. Trimming pared 7 bases from V and 0 bases from J, leaving 5 bases between. The CDR3 has 12 residues. CDR1 and CDR2 from the germline V gene are SGDLS and YYNGEE. The DNA of the CDR3 is TGTGCCAGCGGGAGCTCTGGAAACACCATATATTTT. This sequence encodes CASGSSGNTIYF.

The chain recombines TRBV5-1 with TRBJ2-7; the match to TRBD1 covers 7 bases. Germline CDR1 is SGHRS and CDR2 is YFSETQ. Trimming removed 0 bases from V and 0 bases from J; junction bases left unmatched: 12. CDR3 length equals 18 residues. This CDR3 is CASSLGSPGGPLSYEQYF. CDR3 in DNA: TGCGCCAGCAGCTTGGGTTCCCCAGGGGGACCCCTCTCCTACGAGCAGTACTTC.